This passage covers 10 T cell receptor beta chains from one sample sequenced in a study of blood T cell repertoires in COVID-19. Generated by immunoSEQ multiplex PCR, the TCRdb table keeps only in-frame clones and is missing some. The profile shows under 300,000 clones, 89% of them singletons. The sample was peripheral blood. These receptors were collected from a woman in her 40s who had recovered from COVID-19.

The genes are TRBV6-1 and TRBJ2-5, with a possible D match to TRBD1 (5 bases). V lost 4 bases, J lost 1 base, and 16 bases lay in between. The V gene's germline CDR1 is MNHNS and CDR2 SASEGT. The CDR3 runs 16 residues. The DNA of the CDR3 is TGTGCCAGCAGTGCCCCCAGGGAAACCTTCCAAGAGACCCAGTACTTC. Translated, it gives CASSAPRETFQETQYF.

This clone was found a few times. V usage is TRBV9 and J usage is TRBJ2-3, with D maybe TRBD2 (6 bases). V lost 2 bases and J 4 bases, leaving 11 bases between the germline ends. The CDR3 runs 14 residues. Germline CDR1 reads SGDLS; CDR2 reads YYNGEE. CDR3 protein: CASSVVGGSDTQYF. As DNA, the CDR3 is TGTGCCAGCAGCGTCGTGGGGGGATCAGATACGCAGTATTTT.

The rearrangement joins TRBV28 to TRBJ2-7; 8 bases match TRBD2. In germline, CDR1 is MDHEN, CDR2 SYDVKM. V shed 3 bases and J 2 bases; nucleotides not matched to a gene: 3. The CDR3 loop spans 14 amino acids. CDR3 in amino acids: CASSFQAGAYEQYF. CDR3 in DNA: TGTGCCAGCAGTTTCCAAGCGGGGGCCTACGAGCAGTACTTC.

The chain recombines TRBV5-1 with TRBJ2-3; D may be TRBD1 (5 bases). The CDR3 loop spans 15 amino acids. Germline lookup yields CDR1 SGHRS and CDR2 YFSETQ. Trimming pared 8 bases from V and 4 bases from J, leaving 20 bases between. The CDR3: CASAPRQGSPDTQYF. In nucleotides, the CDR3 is TGCGCCAGTGCCCCGAGGCAGGGAAGCCCAGATACGCAGTATTTT.

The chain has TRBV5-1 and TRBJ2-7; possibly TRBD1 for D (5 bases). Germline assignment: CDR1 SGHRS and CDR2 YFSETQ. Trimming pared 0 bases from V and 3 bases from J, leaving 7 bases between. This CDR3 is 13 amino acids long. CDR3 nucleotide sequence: TGCGCCAGCAGCTTGGCAGGGAACTACGAGCAGTACTTC. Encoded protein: CASSLAGNYEQYF. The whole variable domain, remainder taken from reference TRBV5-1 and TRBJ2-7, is KAGVTQTPRYLIKTRGQQVTLSCSPISGHRSVSWYQQTPGQGLQFLFEYFSETQRNKGNFPGRFSGRQFSNSRSEMNVSTLELGDSALYLCASSLAGNYEQYFGPGTRLTVT.

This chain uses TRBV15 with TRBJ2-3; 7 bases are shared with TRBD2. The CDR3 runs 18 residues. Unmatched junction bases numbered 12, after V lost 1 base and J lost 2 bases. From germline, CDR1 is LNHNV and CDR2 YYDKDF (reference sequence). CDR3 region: CATSRVLKLGTITDTQYF. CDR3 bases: TGTGCCACCAGCAGAGTTCTCAAACTGGGGACTATCACAGATACGCAGTATTTT.

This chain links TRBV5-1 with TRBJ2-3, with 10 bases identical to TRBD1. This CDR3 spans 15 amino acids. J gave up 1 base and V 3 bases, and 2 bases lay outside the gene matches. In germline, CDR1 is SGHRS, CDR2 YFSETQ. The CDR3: CASSYGQGGTDTQYF. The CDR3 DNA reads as TGCGCCAGCAGCTACGGACAGGGGGGCACAGATACGCAGTATTTT.

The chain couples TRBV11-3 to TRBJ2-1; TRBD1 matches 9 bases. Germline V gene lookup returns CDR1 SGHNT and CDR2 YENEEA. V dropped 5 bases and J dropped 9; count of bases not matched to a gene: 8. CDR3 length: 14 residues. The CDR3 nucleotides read TGTGCCAGCAGCCCGCGGACAGGGGTGGGTGAGCAGTTCTTC. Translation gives CASSPRTGVGEQFF.

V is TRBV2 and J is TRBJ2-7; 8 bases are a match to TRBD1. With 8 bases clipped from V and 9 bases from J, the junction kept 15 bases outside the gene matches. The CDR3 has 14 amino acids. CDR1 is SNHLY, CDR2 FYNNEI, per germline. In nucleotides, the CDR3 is TGTGCCAGCGGTCCGGACAGGGATTTTACCGGGCAGTACGTC. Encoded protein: CASGPDRDFTGQYV.

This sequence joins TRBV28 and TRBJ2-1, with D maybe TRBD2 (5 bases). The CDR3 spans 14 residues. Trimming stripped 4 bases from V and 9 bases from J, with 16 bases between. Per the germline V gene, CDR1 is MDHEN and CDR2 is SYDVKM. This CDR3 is CASSSPDSACEQFF. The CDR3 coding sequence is TGTGCCAGCAGTTCCCCGGACTCCGCCTGTGAGCAGTTCTTC.